The clone carrying this T cell receptor beta chain was picked up a small number of times. Its specificity is not known. 60 Vbeta and 13 Jbeta primers were used in PCR. Clones were sequenced by immunoSEQ multiplex PCR, and TCRdb holds only the in-frame ones, with some missing. The repertoire holds under 85,000 clones, with about two thirds as singletons. This sample was taken from a study of cytomegalovirus exposure and HLA in healthy donors. Study conclusions and caveats: Later analysis associated a missense DCLRE1C variant with TCR beta V- and J-gene trimming. Likely technical artifact: a cluster of highly shared sequence variants. Among TCR sequences, most were rare, though some public TCRs appeared in many donors. Analysis was performed later, and it showed HLA-associated TCR beta chains to be more clonally expanded than equally common others.

Sequences were obtained from PBMCs. The receptor was derived from a man between 35 and 55 years old in good health and CMV-seropositive.

In DNA, the CDR3 is TGTGCCTGGAGTGTACTATTGGGGGCAGGGGAGACCCAGTACTTC. It is translated as CAWSVLLGAGETQYF. The V and J genes are TRBV30 and TRBJ2-5, with D possibly being TRBD1 (6 bases). Trimming removed 0 bases at V and 5 bases at J, with 16 bases between. This CDR3 is 15 amino acids long. Germline lookup yields CDR1 GTSNPN and CDR2 SVGIG (reference sequence). The full variable domain, in which reference TRBV30 and TRBJ2-5 provide the parts outside the CDR3, is SQTIHQWPATLVQPVGSPLSLECTVEGTSNPNLYWYRQAAGRGLQLLFYSVGIGQISSEVPQNLSASRPQDRQFILSSKKLLLSDSGFYLCAWSVLLGAGETQYFGPGTRLLVL.